This T cell receptor beta chain was sequenced during a study of blood T cell repertoires in COVID-19. The method was immunoSEQ multiplex PCR; TCRdb's version includes in-frame clones alone and lacks a portion of them. The sample shows around 130,000 clones, about 90% of them seen only once. Sequencing input: peripheral blood. The TCR comes from a man aged 55 to 70 with active or convalescent COVID-19.

The CDR3 sequence: CASSGTGVRVTNTEAFF. The CDR3 DNA is TGTGCCAGCAGTGGGACAGGGGTAAGAGTTACGAACACTGAAGCTTTCTTT. The chain carries TRBV2 and TRBJ1-1; 9 nucleotides align to TRBD1. The junction had 10 bases not matched to a gene; V was cut back by 4 bases and J by 1 base. The length of the CDR3 is 17 residues. Germline loops: CDR1 SNHLY, CDR2 FYNNEI.